This section outlines one T cell receptor (beta chain) sequence together with its context. The identical CDR3 is also encoded by other nucleotide sequences in the sample. The data belong to a study of blood T cell repertoires in COVID-19. Study summary: Donors in the United States, Italy and Spain gave samples during acute or convalescent COVID-19.

The V gene's germline CDR1 is SQVTM and CDR2 ANQGSEA. V lost 6 bases to trimming and J lost 1 base, with 9 bases between them. This CDR3 has 12 residues. The assay was immunoSEQ multiplex PCR, and TCRdb's table has in-frame clones only and misses some. The profile shows around 250,000 clones, around 86% of them singletons. Sequencing input: peripheral blood. The clonotype comes from a man older than 75 with acute or convalescent COVID-19. The genes are TRBV29-1 and TRBJ1-2; possible D gene TRBD1, 5 bases. CDR3 loop: CSVSDSNYGYTF. In DNA, the CDR3 is TGCAGCGTCTCCGACAGTAACTATGGCTACACCTTC.